The source of this T cell receptor (beta chain) is a study of glioma-infiltrating T cells. Concerning this clonotype itself: Antigen: not known.

Using RNA template, CDR3s of TCR alpha and beta were amplified with iRepertoire arm-PCR. Tissue mRNA or PBMC total RNA, roughly 90-400 ng, went into one-step reverse transcription and amplification. A single record per CDR3 protein comes from TCRdb applying MiXCR to the multiplex PCR reads. The sample lists around 190,000 distinct CDR3 sequences; approximately 30% were seen once. CDR1 is SGHTA and CDR2 is FQGTGA in the germline V gene. The CDR3 has 17 amino acids. V dropped 5 bases and J dropped 7; count of bases not matched to a gene: 15. Study results and caveats: Above-expected tissue-blood divergence occurred in all gliomas, most in low-grade ones. Only very few CDR3 sequences appeared in both tissue and blood.

The source of this sequence is a human donor with low-grade glioma or glioblastoma, undergoing nonglioma brain surgery, or in good health (not recorded which). This chain uses TRBV7-3 with TRBJ2-2; TRBD2 aligns across 8 bases. Sequencing was done on a sample of glioma tissue, nonneoplastic brain tissue, or PBMCs (not recorded which). This CDR3 reads CASSTSSGSLMGGELFF. The CDR3, as DNA: TGTGCCAGCAGCACTTCCAGCGGGAGTCTGATGGGCGGGGAGCTGTTTTTT.